This T cell receptor (beta chain) was retrieved from a study of T cells in Graves' hyperthyroidism and ophthalmopathy. This clonotype was seen many times. Its target is not known. RNA transcripts gave rise to amplified TCR beta CDR3 regions. TCR CDR3 regions were first amplified by RT-PCR with HTBI primers. TCRdb recomputed calls from the multiplex PCR reads with MiXCR, one row per CDR3 protein. The sample has about 600,000 distinct CDR3 sequences, about 16% seen once. With V trimmed by 1 base and J by 5 bases, 4 bases remained unmatched. CDR3 length: 14 residues. Germline V CDR1 and CDR2: MDHEN, SYDVKM. Overall study results and limits: Ophthalmopathy was model-predicted a median approximately 6.9 months pre-onset.

Specimen: blood. This TCR came from a woman in her forties with Graves' ophthalmopathy. The chain recombines TRBV28 with TRBJ1-1, with 7 nucleotides matching TRBD1. The CDR3 bases are TGTGCCAGCAGTTTATCCAACAGGGGAACTGAAGCTTTCTTT. Its protein product is CASSLSNRGTEAFF.